The 2 T cell receptor beta chains reported below all come from one sample, sequenced in a study of T cells after posttransplantation cyclophosphamide. Assay: immunoSEQ multiplex PCR; the TCRdb copy retains only in-frame clones and omits some. The sample yields 40,000 to 45,000 clones, without any singletons. The sample taken for sequencing was PBMCs. The receptors here all came from a man aged 40-55 years in good health, CMV-negative, and a related stem cell transplant donor.

There are many counts of this clone. J is TRBJ1-5 and V is TRBV9; a weak D match, TRBD1 (6 bases). Germline-derived CDR1 and CDR2 are SGDLS and YYNGEE. The V end lost 0 bases, the J end lost 3 bases, and 7 bases lay between the germline ends. CDR3 size: 14 residues. The DNA for the CDR3 is TGTGCCAGCAGCGTAGGGACAGTCAATCAGCCCCAGCATTTT. It specifies CASSVGTVNQPQHF.

This clone was counted at least ten times. The J gene is TRBJ2-1, the V gene TRBV7-2, with 8 nucleotides matching TRBD1. Germline V gives CDR1 SGHTA, CDR2 FQGNSA. The CDR3 covers 16 residues. V lost 5 bases to trimming and J lost 4 bases; unmatched junction nucleotides: 10. The DNA for the CDR3 is TGTGCCAGCAGCCCATCAGGGGGCGCCGGTTACAATGAGCAGTTCTTC. Encoded protein: CASSPSGGAGYNEQFF.